These 27 T cell receptor beta chains were sequenced from one sample in a study of PD-1 blockade in classical Hodgkin lymphoma. Time point in this sample: cycle 4 day 1 (C4D1), after less than 7 weeks of nivolumab. All the patients suffered relapse after autologous stem cell transplantation, and brentuximab vedotin exposure differed. Sequencing was performed with immunoSEQ multiplex PCR; in TCRdb, only in-frame clones are kept and a portion is missing. This sample has about 33,000 clones, with about 72% found just once. The sequencing here drew on peripheral blood mononuclear cells (PBMCs), taken before the fourth cycle of nivolumab. The receptors originated from a human donor with classical Hodgkin lymphoma.

The chain couples TRBV5-1 to TRBJ2-1; TRBD2 matches 14 bases. The CDR3 has 15 amino acids. The germline gives CDR1 SGHRS, CDR2 YFSETQ. Losses at the gene ends were 3 bases for V and 7 bases for J; bases not matched to a gene: 3. CDR3 protein: CASSWTSGGLNEQFF. The CDR3 DNA sequence: TGCGCCAGCAGCTGGACTAGCGGGGGGCTGAATGAGCAGTTCTTC.

The rearrangement links TRBV5-1 to TRBJ2-5; D is undetermined. Per germline, CDR1 SGHRS and CDR2 YFSETQ. The CDR3 consists of 15 residues. The ends were cut back, 4 bases at V and 2 bases at J, with 15 bases in the middle. This chain's CDR3 is CASSTDFQPQETQYF. CDR3 bases: TGCGCCAGCAGCACCGATTTCCAGCCACAAGAGACCCAGTACTTC. Full variable domain (missing parts from reference TRBV5-1 and TRBJ2-5): KAGVTQTPRYLIKTRGQQVTLSCSPISGHRSVSWYQQTPGQGLQFLFEYFSETQRNKGNFPGRFSGRQFSNSRSEMNVSTLELGDSALYLCASSTDFQPQETQYFGPGTRLLVL.

The chain links TRBV4-2 to TRBJ2-7; 8 bases are shared with TRBD1. The V segment lost 1 base and the J segment 2 bases; nucleotides outside the gene matches: 10. The CDR3 is made up of 17 amino acids. Germline-derived CDR1 and CDR2 are LGHNA and YNFKEQ. CDR3 coding DNA: TGTGCCAGCAGCCAAGTAGGAGGGACAGGCGTCACCTACGAGCAGTACTTC. It yields the protein CASSQVGGTGVTYEQYF.

The V gene is TRBV15, the J gene TRBJ2-1, with D possibly being TRBD1 or TRBD2 (6 bases each). In germline, CDR1 is LNHNV, CDR2 YYDKDF (reference sequence). The CDR3 spans 15 residues. The V end lost 5 bases, the J end lost 3 bases, and 14 bases lay between the germline ends. CDR3 sequence: CATSPRGGLYNEQFF. The CDR3 DNA is TGTGCCACCAGCCCCCGAGGGGGGCTCTACAATGAGCAGTTCTTC.

The J gene is TRBJ2-7, the V gene TRBV5-1; D may be TRBD1 (6 bases). Germline assignment: CDR1 SGHRS and CDR2 YFSETQ. V gave up 4 bases and J gave up 2 bases, with 13 bases separating them. This CDR3 spans 14 amino acids. The DNA for the CDR3 is TGCGCCAGCAGCGCTACCGGGACAACCTACGAGCAGTACTTC. This translates into CASSATGTTYEQYF.

This chain connects TRBV19 to TRBJ2-7; 7 bases fit TRBD2. Germline CDR1 is LNHDA and CDR2 is SQIVND (reference sequence). J lost 5 bases, V lost 6 bases, and 10 bases had no gene match. The CDR3 is made up of 14 amino acids. This chain's CDR3 is CASRRAGELNEQYF. CDR3 DNA: TGTGCCAGTAGGAGGGCGGGAGAGTTAAACGAGCAGTACTTC.

This clone has a single count. The rearrangement uses TRBV9 and TRBJ2-1, with D unclear. Germline V gene lookup returns CDR1 SGDLS and CDR2 YYNGEE. Trimming shortened V by 4 bases and J by 2 bases, and 7 bases separated the two germline ends. CDR3 length equals 13 residues. This CDR3 reads CASSRTAYNEQFF. The DNA for the CDR3 is TGTGCCAGCAGCCGGACGGCCTACAATGAGCAGTTCTTC.

V and J are TRBV28 and TRBJ2-5; 7 bases line up with TRBD1. The J segment lost 5 bases and the V segment lost 4 bases, leaving 13 bases of the junction unmatched. In germline, CDR1 is MDHEN, CDR2 SYDVKM. This CDR3 comprises 16 residues. The CDR3 loop reads CASSSIGTVLGETQYF. Here the CDR3 DNA reads TGTGCCAGCAGTTCGATCGGGACAGTTCTCGGGGAGACCCAGTACTTC.

The chain has TRBV15 and TRBJ1-5, with D unclear. Trimming took 0 bases from V and 3 from J, leaving 9 bases between them. Germline CDR1 and CDR2: LNHNV and YYDKDF (reference sequence). CDR3 length: 15 residues. CDR3 bases: TGTGCCACCAGCAGAGATCTGGGGTCCAATCAGCCCCAGCATTTT. Translating gives CATSRDLGSNQPQHF.

V and J are TRBV5-4 and TRBJ2-1, with TRBD1 matching over 8 bases. The V gene's germline CDR1 is SGHNT and CDR2 YYREEE (reference sequence). J was trimmed by 3 bases and V by 5 bases; bases with no gene match: 7. This CDR3 region has 15 residues. The CDR3 here is CASRDRDRNYNEQFF. The CDR3, as DNA: TGTGCCAGCAGGGACCGGGACAGGAACTACAATGAGCAGTTCTTC.

The chain carries TRBV7-9 and TRBJ2-3, with 7 bases aligning to TRBD1. This CDR3 is 15 amino acids long. V lost 6 bases and J lost 2; bases outside the gene matches: 8. The germline V gene has CDR1 SEHNR and CDR2 FQNEAQ (reference sequence). The CDR3 spells CASSTGQAATDTQYF. The CDR3 DNA sequence: TGTGCCAGCAGTACAGGACAGGCTGCCACAGATACGCAGTATTTT.

The CDR3 loop reads CASSFNLPVAGNTIYF. The CDR3 DNA reads TGTGCCAGCAGTTTTAACCTCCCCGTGGCGGGAAACACCATATATTTT. The chain uses TRBV28 and TRBJ1-3; D call uncertain. CDR1 and CDR2 (germline): MDHEN, SYDVKM. The CDR3 spans 16 residues. The V end lost 3 bases, the J end lost 4 bases, and 16 bases lay between the germline ends.

V is TRBV30 and J is TRBJ1-4; 7 bases map to TRBD1. The ends lost 4 bases at V and 6 bases at J; junction bases unmatched: 8. Germline loops: CDR1 GTSNPN, CDR2 SVGIG (reference sequence). The CDR3 is made up of 14 amino acids. This chain's CDR3 is CAWNQQGLDEKLFF. CDR3 DNA sequence: TGTGCCTGGAATCAACAGGGGTTAGATGAAAAACTGTTTTTT.

The rearrangement uses TRBV27 and TRBJ2-1, with D maybe TRBD1 (6 bases). The V end was cut by 3 bases, the J end by 4 bases, with 7 bases between. The CDR3 contains 13 residues. Germline CDR1 reads MNHEY; CDR2 reads SMNVEV (reference sequence). As DNA, the CDR3 is TGTGCCAGCAGTTTTAGGGGGTACAATGAGCAGTTCTTC. Its protein product is CASSFRGYNEQFF.

This clone was picked up a small number of times. The CDR3 sequence: CASSLTTGSVMNTEAFF. The DNA for the CDR3 is TGTGCCAGCAGCTTGACGACAGGTTCGGTTATGAACACTGAAGCTTTCTTT. V usage is TRBV11-2 and J usage is TRBJ1-1, with a tentative D call TRBD1 (6 bases). V lost 3 bases and J lost 0, with 17 bases in between. The CDR3 spans 17 residues. CDR1 is SGHAT and CDR2 is FQNNGV in the germline V gene.

V usage is TRBV27 and J usage is TRBJ2-1, with 9 bases that match TRBD2. The CDR3 sequence is 15 residues long. V trimming: 3 bases; J trimming: 6 bases; junction bases outside the gene matches: 6. Germline V lookup: CDR1 MNHEY, CDR2 SMNVEV (reference sequence). As DNA, the CDR3 is TGTGCCAGCAGTTTCGGAGCGGGAGGACCCAATGAGCAGTTCTTC. Amino acid sequence: CASSFGAGGPNEQFF.

Only one count was recorded for this clone. The chain employs TRBV5-1 and TRBJ2-3; 11 positions match TRBD2. From germline, CDR1 is SGHRS and CDR2 YFSETQ. The V gene end was trimmed by 0 bases and the J gene end by 4 bases; junction bases not matched to a gene: 1. The length of the CDR3 is 15 residues. CDR3 bases: TGCGCCAGCAGCTTGGAACTAGCGGGAGCAGATACGCAGTATTTT. It is translated as CASSLELAGADTQYF. Using reference TRBV5-1 and TRBJ2-3 for the parts outside the CDR3, the full variable domain is KAGVTQTPRYLIKTRGQQVTLSCSPISGHRSVSWYQQTPGQGLQFLFEYFSETQRNKGNFPGRFSGRQFSNSRSEMNVSTLELGDSALYLCASSLELAGADTQYFGPGTRLTVL.

Notes on this clone: Germline and junction disagree at one end, which may indicate a read error. J is TRBJ2-2 and V is TRBV30; the D call may be TRBD1 or TRBD2 (5 bases each). This CDR3 is built from 15 residues. The germline CDR1 and CDR2 sequences are GTSNPN and SVGIG (reference sequence). CDR3 in DNA: TGTGCCTGGAGTCCACTAGGGGCCCTTCACCGGGGAGCTGTTTTT. It is translated as CAWSPLGALHRGAVF.

This clone was observed a handful of times. The chain carries TRBV7-2 and TRBJ2-7; no clear D gene. V lost 2 bases, J lost 3 bases, and 8 bases lay in between. The CDR3 has 13 amino acids. Germline values: CDR1 SGHTA, CDR2 FQGNSA. For the CDR3, the DNA is TGTGCCAGCAGCTTAATCCAGCTCTACGAGCAGTACTTC. Its protein is CASSLIQLYEQYF.

This clone was seen only a few times. The V and J genes are TRBV21-1 and TRBJ1-1; the table's TRBD1 call for D was not verified on the DNA. TRBV21-1 counts as a pseudogene. This CDR3 contains 15 residues. CDR3 sequence reads: CASRTVEQRNTEAFF. In DNA, the CDR3 is TGTGCCAGCAGGACGGTGGAACAGAGGAACACTGAAGCTTTCTTT.

This clone was seen a single time. V and J are TRBV28 and TRBJ1-4, with 7 bases that match TRBD1. Trimming at V came to 7 bases and at J to 7 bases, leaving 9 bases not matched to a gene. Germline assignment: CDR1 MDHEN and CDR2 SYDVKM. CDR3 size: 14 residues. The CDR3 bases are TGTGCCAGCACCCCAGGGGGAAATGGTGAAAAACTGTTTTTT. It yields the protein CASTPGGNGEKLFF.

This clone has more than one count but fewer than ten. The chain employs TRBV30 and TRBJ1-1; D unclear. The germline CDR1 and CDR2 sequences are GTSNPN and SVGIG (reference sequence). CDR3 length: 11 amino acids. V was clipped by 5 bases and J by 7 bases, with 11 bases between them. In DNA form, the CDR3 reads TGTGCCTGGTCCCCCGTGGGTGAAGCTTTCTTT. Its translation: CAWSPVGEAFF. Full variable domain (missing parts from reference TRBV30 and TRBJ1-1): SQTIHQWPATLVQPVGSPLSLECTVEGTSNPNLYWYRQAAGRGLQLLFYSVGIGQISSEVPQNLSASRPQDRQFILSSKKLLLSDSGFYLCAWSPVGEAFFGQGTRLTVV.

The chain couples TRBV11-3 to TRBJ1-1; D unresolved. Germline CDR1 is SGHNT and CDR2 is YENEEA. The CDR3 has 13 amino acids. Trimming pared 2 bases from V and 0 bases from J, leaving 4 bases between. The CDR3 DNA reads as TGTGCCAGCAGCTTAAATCTGAACACTGAAGCTTTCTTT. This gives the protein CASSLNLNTEAFF. Supplemented by reference TRBV11-3 and TRBJ1-1, the full variable domain reads EAGVVQSPRYKIIEKKQPVAFWCNPISGHNTLYWYLQNLGQGPELLIRYENEEAVDDSQLPKDRFSAERLKGVDSTLKIQPAELGDSAVYLCASSLNLNTEAFFGQGTRLTVV.

This chain links TRBV2 with TRBJ1-2; D is unresolved. V was pared by 10 bases and J by 8 bases, with 20 bases between. Germline-derived CDR1 and CDR2 are SNHLY and FYNNEI. The CDR3 sequence is 13 residues long. The DNA of the CDR3 is TGTGCCACAGAGGACGGATTTGTCCTGGGCTACACCTTC. It is translated as CATEDGFVLGYTF.

The genes are TRBV19 and TRBJ1-1; D gene uncertain. The V gene's germline CDR1 is LNHDA and CDR2 SQIVND (reference sequence). V dropped 1 base and J dropped 5 bases, with 5 bases sitting between them. This CDR3 is built from 12 residues. The CDR3 is CASSIGTTEAFF. The CDR3 DNA sequence: TGTGCCAGTAGTATAGGGACGACTGAAGCTTTCTTT.

On this clone: A junction end diverges from the germline sequence, so it may reflect a read error. The genes are TRBV9 and TRBJ2-7; TRBD2 aligns across 10 bases. Germline V gene sequence: CDR1 SGDLS, CDR2 YYNGEE. There are 14 residues in the CDR3. CDR3 coding DNA: TGTGCCAGCAGGTCTAGCGGGAGTTCCTACGAGCAGTGCTTC. It encodes CASRSSGSSYEQCF.

The chain employs TRBV2 and TRBJ2-7; D not certain. Trimming removed 1 base at V and 1 base at J, with 11 bases between. Germline-derived CDR1 and CDR2 are SNHLY and FYNNEI. The length of the CDR3 is 15 residues. The CDR3 loop reads CASSEDWSRSYEQYF. CDR3 nucleotide sequence: TGTGCCAGCAGTGAAGACTGGTCCCGGTCCTACGAGCAGTACTTC.